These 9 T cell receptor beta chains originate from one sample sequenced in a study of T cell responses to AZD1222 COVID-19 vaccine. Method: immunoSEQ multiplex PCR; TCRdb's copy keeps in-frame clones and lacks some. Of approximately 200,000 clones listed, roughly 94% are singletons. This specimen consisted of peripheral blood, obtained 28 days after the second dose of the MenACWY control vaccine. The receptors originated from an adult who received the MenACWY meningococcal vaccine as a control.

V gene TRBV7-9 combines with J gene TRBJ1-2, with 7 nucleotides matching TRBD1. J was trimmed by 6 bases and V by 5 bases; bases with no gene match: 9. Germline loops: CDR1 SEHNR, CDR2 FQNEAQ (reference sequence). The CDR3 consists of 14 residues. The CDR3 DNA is TGTGCCAGCAGCGGAGAGGGGGCCAGGGATGGCTACACCTTC. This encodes CASSGEGARDGYTF.

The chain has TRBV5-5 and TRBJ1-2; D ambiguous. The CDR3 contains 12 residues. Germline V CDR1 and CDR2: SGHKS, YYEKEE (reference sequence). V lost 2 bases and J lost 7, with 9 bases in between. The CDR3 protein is CASSLNTGGYTF. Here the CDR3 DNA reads TGTGCCAGCAGCTTAAACACGGGTGGCTACACCTTC.

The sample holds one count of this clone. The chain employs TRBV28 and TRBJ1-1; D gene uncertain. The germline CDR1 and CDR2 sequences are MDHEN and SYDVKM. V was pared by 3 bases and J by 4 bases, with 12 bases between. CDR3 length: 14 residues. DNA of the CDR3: TGTGCCAGCAGTTTGTTGGGCACATTCACTGAAGCTTTCTTT. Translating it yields CASSLLGTFTEAFF.

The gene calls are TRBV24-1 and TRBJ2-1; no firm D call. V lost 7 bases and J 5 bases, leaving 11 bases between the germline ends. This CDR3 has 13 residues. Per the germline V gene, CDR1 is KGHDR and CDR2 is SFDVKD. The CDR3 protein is CATSPDWNNEQFF. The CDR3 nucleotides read TGTGCCACCAGCCCCGACTGGAACAATGAGCAGTTCTTC.

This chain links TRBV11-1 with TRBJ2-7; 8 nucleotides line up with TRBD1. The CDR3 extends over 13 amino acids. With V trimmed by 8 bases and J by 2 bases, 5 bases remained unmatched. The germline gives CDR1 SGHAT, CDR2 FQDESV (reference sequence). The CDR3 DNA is TGTGCCAGCTCGACAGGGGAGGCCTACGAGCAGTACTTC. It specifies CASSTGEAYEQYF.

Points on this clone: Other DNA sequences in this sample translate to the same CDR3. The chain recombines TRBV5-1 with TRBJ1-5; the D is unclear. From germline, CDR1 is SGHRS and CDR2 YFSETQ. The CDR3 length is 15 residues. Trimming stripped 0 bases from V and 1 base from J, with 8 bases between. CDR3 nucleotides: TGCGCCAGCAGCTTGGCCGGGGTGAGCAATCAGCCCCAGCATTTT. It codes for CASSLAGVSNQPQHF. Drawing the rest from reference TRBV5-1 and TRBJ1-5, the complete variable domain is KAGVTQTPRYLIKTRGQQVTLSCSPISGHRSVSWYQQTPGQGLQFLFEYFSETQRNKGNFPGRFSGRQFSNSRSEMNVSTLELGDSALYLCASSLAGVSNQPQHFGDGTRLSIL.

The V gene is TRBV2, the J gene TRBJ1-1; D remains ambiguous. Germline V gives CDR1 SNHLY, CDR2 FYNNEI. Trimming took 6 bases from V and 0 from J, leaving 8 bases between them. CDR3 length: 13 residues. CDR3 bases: TGTGCCAGCAGACGCGGAATGAACACTGAAGCTTTCTTT. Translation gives CASRRGMNTEAFF.

The CDR3 DNA reads TGTGCCGGAAGGACTAGGGGGAACACAGATACGCAGTATTTT. It translates to CAGRTRGNTDTQYF. This sequence joins TRBV30 and TRBJ2-3, with D tentatively TRBD2 (7 bases). The germline gives CDR1 GTSNPN, CDR2 SVGIG (reference sequence). V gave up 8 bases and J gave up 2 bases, with 17 bases separating them. CDR3 length: 14 amino acids.

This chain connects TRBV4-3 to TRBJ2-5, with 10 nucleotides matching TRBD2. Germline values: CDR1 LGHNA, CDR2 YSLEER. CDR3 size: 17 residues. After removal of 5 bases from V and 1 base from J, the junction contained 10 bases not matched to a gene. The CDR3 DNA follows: TGCGCCAGCAGCGCCTCTCCTAGCGGGGGTCCCCAAGAGACCCAGTACTTC. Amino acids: CASSASPSGGPQETQYF.